The source of this T cell receptor (beta chain) is a study of CD8 T cells in Susac syndrome. The T cells that were sequenced for TCR beta were CD8+ and CD4+ cells from blood. Treatment-naive patients with stable or active relapsing-remitting disease were the multiple sclerosis controls. The CDR3 runs to 12 residues. Germline V gene data show CDR1 as SGHAT and CDR2 as FQNNGV. V was trimmed by 1 base and J by 14 bases, leaving 12 bases between them. Random-hexamer reverse transcription was applied to roughly 0.5 to 1 ug RNA. Amplification of TCR beta CDR3 spanned 54 Vbeta and 13 Jbeta via immunoSEQ multiplex PCR. A single record per CDR3 protein comes from TCRdb applying MiXCR to the immunoSEQ multiplex PCR reads. The table records tens of thousands of distinct CDR3 sequences, 93% of them present only once.

The receptor was derived from a human donor with multiple sclerosis. Input material: CD8+ T cells from PBMCs. The chain employs TRBV11-2 and TRBJ2-1, with D possibly matching TRBD1 (6 bases). The CDR3 DNA follows: TGTGCCAGCAGCTTAGGGGCCCAGGGGAAGTTCTTC. The encoded protein is CASSLGAQGKFF.